The 22 T cell receptor beta chains presented below share a single source sample, sequenced in a study of beta chain features in type 1 diabetes. What was sequenced were expressed TCRB transcripts, since all of the isolated RNA had been reverse transcribed. Produced via immunoSEQ multiplex PCR; TCRdb's table is partial and in-frame only. The profile shows under 300,000 clones, 25% to 30% of them singletons. The sequenced sample consisted of central memory CD4+ T cells from blood. The source is a man aged 25 to 40 in good health.

The gene calls are TRBV18 and TRBJ1-2; D is uncertain. Germline V gives CDR1 KGHSH, CDR2 LQKENI. V was cut by 3 bases and J by 0 bases, with 5 bases left in between. The CDR3 covers 13 residues. The CDR3: CASSPETNYGYTF. The CDR3 nucleotides are TGTGCCAGCTCACCCGAAACTAACTATGGCTACACCTTC.

The chain couples TRBV28 to TRBJ2-3, with 8 nucleotides matching TRBD1. V lost 8 bases, J lost 12 bases, and 13 bases stayed unmatched. Germline V gene lookup returns CDR1 MDHEN and CDR2 SYDVKM. The CDR3 has 13 amino acids. The CDR3 sequence: CASLSRGRKVQYF. CDR3 coding DNA: TGTGCCAGCCTTAGCAGGGGGCGCAAGGTCCAGTATTTT.

The table lists this clone with a few counts. The chain combines TRBV11-2 with TRBJ2-5, with 7 bases identical to TRBD1. Germline values: CDR1 SGHAT, CDR2 FQNNGV. The CDR3 length is 14 residues. V shed 4 bases and J 5 bases; nucleotides not matched to a gene: 7. The CDR3 is CASSSGGTVETQYF. In DNA form, the CDR3 reads TGTGCCAGCAGCTCAGGGGGTACGGTGGAGACCCAGTACTTC.

The rearrangement uses TRBV10-3 and TRBJ2-2, with D tentatively TRBD1 (5 bases). Trimming took 3 bases from V and 1 from J, leaving 9 bases between them. This CDR3 is 15 amino acids long. Germline V CDR1 and CDR2: ENHRY, SYGVKD. The CDR3 coding sequence is TGTGCCATCAGTGAAGGGGCCCTGAACACCGGGGAGCTGTTTTTT. Translation gives CAISEGALNTGELFF.

The chain combines TRBV29-1 with TRBJ2-3; TRBD2 matches at 7 bases. The germline CDR1 and CDR2 sequences are SQVTM and ANQGSEA. Trimming removed 5 bases from V and 2 bases from J; junction bases left unmatched: 4. CDR3 length: 13 residues. CDR3 DNA sequence: TGCAGCGTTCTAGCGGAGCTCACAGATACGCAGTATTTT. It specifies CSVLAELTDTQYF.

The V gene is TRBV6-5, the J gene TRBJ2-2; tentatively, D is TRBD1 or TRBD2 (7 bases each). Trimming cost V 4 bases and J 7 bases, with 16 bases left between them. This CDR3 has 15 residues. Per the germline V gene, CDR1 is MNHEY and CDR2 is SVGAGI. The CDR3 nucleotides read TGTGCCAGCAGTTGGGAGGGAGGGGGCTTCGGGGAGCTGTTTTTT. Residues: CASSWEGGGFGELFF.

CDR3 coding DNA: TGTGCCACCAGCAGTGTTGTAGCGGGAGGAAAGTATGGCAATGAGCAGTTCTTC. The encoded protein is CATSSVVAGGKYGNEQFF. V and J are TRBV15 and TRBJ2-1; TRBD2 matches 10 bases. CDR1 and CDR2 (germline): LNHNV, YYDKDF (reference sequence). The CDR3 extends over 18 amino acids. The V segment lost 3 bases and the J segment 6 bases; nucleotides outside the gene matches: 14.

A few counts support this clone. This chain joins TRBV30 and TRBJ1-2, with no clear D. CDR3 length: 16 residues. Germline CDR1 GTSNPN, CDR2 SVGIG (reference sequence). V was shortened by 8 bases and J by 5 bases, with 27 bases between the two germline ends. CDR3 sequence (DNA): TGTGCCGGGCAAACAAAGCTGGCGACGGTAGTATATGGCTACACCTTC. Protein: CAGQTKLATVVYGYTF.

The chain uses TRBV2 and TRBJ2-5; D is undetermined. The germline CDR1 and CDR2 sequences are SNHLY and FYNNEI. The CDR3 is 10 residues long. V was trimmed by 1 base and J by 10 bases, leaving 4 bases between them. Here the CDR3 DNA reads TGTGCCAGCAGTGAAGAGGGCCAGTACTTC. Protein sequence: CASSEEGQYF.

This chain connects TRBV7-7 to TRBJ2-5; possibly TRBD1 for D (5 bases). Germline V gene sequence: CDR1 SSHAT, CDR2 FNYEAQ (reference sequence). V was clipped by 5 bases and J by 7 bases, with 17 bases between them. CDR3 size: 14 residues. The CDR3, as DNA: TGTGCCAGCAGCCGAGACAGCCAAGAGCGGACCCAGTACTTC. Residues: CASSRDSQERTQYF.

The V call is TRBV2, the J call TRBJ2-1; TRBD2 might be the D (6 bases). V was pared by 4 bases and J by 10 bases, with 14 bases between. The CDR3 runs 13 residues. CDR1 and CDR2 (germline): SNHLY, FYNNEI. CDR3 sequence (DNA): TGTGCCAGCAGTGTCCTTAGCGGTGGGGAGCAGTTCTTC. It translates to CASSVLSGGEQFF.

This chain connects TRBV10-1 to TRBJ2-7; 11 bases map to TRBD2. Germline CDR1 and CDR2: WNHNN and SYGVQD (reference sequence). V lost 5 bases to trimming and J lost 5 bases; unmatched junction nucleotides: 5. This CDR3 is built from 14 residues. CDR3 residues: CASSRLAGTHEQYF. In nucleotides, the CDR3 is TGCGCCAGCAGTAGACTAGCGGGGACCCACGAGCAGTACTTC.

The genes are TRBV10-1 and TRBJ2-1; the D gene is possibly TRBD1 (6 bases). This CDR3 spans 16 amino acids. Germline CDR1 and CDR2: WNHNN and SYGVQD (reference sequence). The V end lost 0 bases, the J end lost 2 bases, and 11 bases lay between the germline ends. CDR3 coding DNA: TGCGCCAGCAGTGAGTCGGCAGGGGCGCCCTACAATGAGCAGTTCTTC. Amino acids: CASSESAGAPYNEQFF.

This clone was seen only a few times. The chain couples TRBV30 to TRBJ1-1; D might be TRBD1 (5 bases). The V and J ends lost 4 bases and 2 bases respectively, with 17 bases between them. CDR1 is GTSNPN and CDR2 is SVGIG in the germline V gene (reference sequence). The CDR3 spans 15 residues. The CDR3, as DNA: TGTGCCTGGACCACTACCGGGACCCTTAACACTGAAGCTTTCTTT. Its translation is CAWTTTGTLNTEAFF.

This rearrangement joins TRBV10-1 to TRBJ2-1, with TRBD1 identical over 11 bases. This CDR3 has 13 residues. The germline V gene has CDR1 WNHNN and CDR2 SYGVQD (reference sequence). Unmatched junction bases numbered 3, after V lost 7 bases and J lost 7 bases. CDR3 bases: TGCGCCAGCACCGGGACAGGGGGAAATGAGCAGTTCTTC. Protein product: CASTGTGGNEQFF.

This clone appeared a few times. In DNA, the CDR3 is TGTGCCAGCGTAAGGGGCCGGACAGATACGCAGTATTTT. As protein: CASVRGRTDTQYF. The chain combines TRBV6-6 with TRBJ2-3; possible D gene TRBD1, 5 bases. In germline, CDR1 is MNHNY, CDR2 SVGAGI (reference sequence). The CDR3 consists of 13 residues. The ends were cut back, 8 bases at V and 3 bases at J, with 12 bases in the middle.

The chain uses TRBV23-1 and TRBJ2-1; D gene uncertain. TRBV23-1 is flagged as an ORF with uncertain function. There are 15 residues in the CDR3. Trimming took 6 bases from V and 2 from J, leaving 14 bases between them. CDR3 sequence: CASSSPPATYNEQFF. The CDR3 nucleotides read TGCGCCAGCAGCTCCCCCCCGGCGACCTACAATGAGCAGTTCTTC.

This rearrangement joins TRBV5-1 to TRBJ1-2; 7 bases are shared with TRBD1. Germline CDR1 reads SGHRS; CDR2 reads YFSETQ. The J segment lost 6 bases and the V segment lost 3 bases, leaving 5 bases of the junction unmatched. The CDR3 runs to 13 residues. CDR3 in DNA: TGCGCCAGCAGCTCCACAGGGGAACATGGCTACACCTTC. This translates into CASSSTGEHGYTF.

The J gene is TRBJ2-7, the V gene TRBV30; 8 positions match TRBD2. The CDR3 totals 15 residues. Germline trimming cut 2 bases from V and 0 bases from J; bases unmatched to any gene: 6. Looked up from germline, CDR1 is GTSNPN and CDR2 is SVGIG (reference sequence). CDR3 bases: TGTGCCTGGAGTAAGGCGGGAGGAAGCTCCTACGAGCAGTACTTC. Translated, it gives CAWSKAGGSSYEQYF.

The rearrangement links TRBV27 to TRBJ1-1; D gene unclear. Trimming removed 6 bases from V and 1 base from J, with 12 bases in between. Germline CDR1 is MNHEY and CDR2 is SMNVEV (reference sequence). This CDR3 is built from 14 residues. This CDR3 is CASSLGQKNTEAFF. DNA for the CDR3: TGTGCCAGCAGCCTGGGTCAGAAGAACACTGAAGCTTTCTTT.

The chain carries TRBV4-3 and TRBJ2-3, with D hard to call. Germline loops: CDR1 LGHNA, CDR2 YSLEER. The CDR3 has 13 amino acids. Trimming took off 4 bases at V and 6 bases at J, with 11 bases between the two ends. The CDR3 DNA is TGCGCCAGCAGCCCAAGTTCCCGGGATACGCAGTATTTT. Protein: CASSPSSRDTQYF.

This sequence joins TRBV5-1 and TRBJ2-7, with D possibly being TRBD1 (7 bases). Trimming left V 4 bases short and J 2 bases short, with 13 bases between. Germline-derived CDR1 and CDR2 are SGHRS and YFSETQ. This CDR3 contains 14 residues. Here the CDR3 DNA reads TGCGCCAGCAGCCGCGGGACAGAGACCTACGAGCAGTACTTC. Residues: CASSRGTETYEQYF.